This TCR beta chain was profiled in a study of CD8+ T cells in alopecia areata. In the study overall: The study gave treated patients oral tofacitinib at 5 to 10 mg twice daily. General study results and limits: Higher clonality than in normal scalp was seen in lesional scalp, especially alopecia totalis/universalis.

Isolated RNA was reverse transcribed into cDNA used as the sequencing template. The assay was immunoSEQ multiplex PCR, and TCRdb's table has in-frame clones only and misses some. This table holds about 200,000 clones, roughly three fifths found once. V was trimmed by 7 bases and J by 0 bases, leaving 14 bases between them. Germline V gene sequence: CDR1 SGHDT, CDR2 YYEEEE. CDR3 length equals 15 residues. Treatment meaning: oral pan-JAK inhibitor, 5-10 mg twice daily. About this clone: The antigen is not known.

The material was CD4+ T cells sorted from blood, obtained at week 4, from a patient treated with tofacitinib. This clonotype was sampled from a human donor with alopecia areata. V is TRBV5-6 and J is TRBJ2-1; D uncertain. The CDR3, as DNA: TGTGCCAGCTGCCTAGTTCAATCCTCCTACAATGAGCAGTTCTTC. Amino acids: CASCLVQSSYNEQFF.